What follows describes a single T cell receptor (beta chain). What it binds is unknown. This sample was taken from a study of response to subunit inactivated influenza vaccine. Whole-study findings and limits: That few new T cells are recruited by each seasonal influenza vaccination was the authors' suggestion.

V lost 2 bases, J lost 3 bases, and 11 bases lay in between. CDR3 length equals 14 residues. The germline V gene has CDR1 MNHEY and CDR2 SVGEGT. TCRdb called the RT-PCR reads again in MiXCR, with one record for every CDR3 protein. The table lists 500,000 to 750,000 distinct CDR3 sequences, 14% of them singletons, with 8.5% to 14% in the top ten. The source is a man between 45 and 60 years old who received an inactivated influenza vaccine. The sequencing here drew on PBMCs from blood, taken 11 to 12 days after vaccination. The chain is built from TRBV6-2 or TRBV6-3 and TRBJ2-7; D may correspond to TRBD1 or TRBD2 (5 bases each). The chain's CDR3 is CASSYGTGIYEQYF. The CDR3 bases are TGTGCCAGCAGTTACGGGACGGGGATCTACGAGCAGTACTTC.